This T cell receptor beta chain was found in a study of OX40 agonist ivuxolimab in advanced cancers. Sequencing was performed with immunoSEQ multiplex PCR; in TCRdb, only in-frame clones are kept and a portion is missing. The sample gives fewer than 10,000 clones, roughly nine tenths of which show up once; 10% to 15% is in the top ten. Anyone with autoimmune disease history or systemic immunosuppression was excluded. The sample here was CD4+ or CD8+ T cells sorted from blood, taken in a trial of the OX40 agonist ivuxolimab. This TCR was recovered from an adult with an advanced solid tumor such as melanoma, head and neck, liver or kidney cancer.

In nucleotides, the CDR3 is TGTGCCATCAGTGAGTCGACCGGCAGGGGCGGGAATGGAAACACCATATATTTT. As protein: CAISESTGRGGNGNTIYF. The chain joins TRBV10-3 to TRBJ1-3, with TRBD1 as a possible D gene (6 bases). The germline V gene encodes CDR1 ENHRY and CDR2 SYGVKD. The CDR3 runs 18 residues. Trimming removed 0 bases from V and 3 bases from J, with 18 bases in between.